This entry lists 9 T cell receptor beta chains sequenced from one sample in a study of regulatory T cells in long-lasting Graves disease. Time point reported: newly diagnosed GD, antithyroid drugs for less than 3 months. RNA extracted from PBMCs served as the sequencing template. Relying on iRepertoire HTBI primers and Arm-PCR of CDR3 regions, the team built TCR beta libraries. One entry per CDR3 protein results from TCRdb running MiXCR on the multiplex PCR reads. The sample includes 250,000 to 400,000 distinct CDR3 sequences, about a sixth of them seen just once. Sequences were derived from peripheral blood mononuclear cells (PBMCs), sampled at new diagnosis, from a patient treated with antithyroid drugs. The source of these receptors is a female donor with Graves disease.

This clonotype occurred many times. V is TRBV11-3 and J is TRBJ2-2; tentative D call: TRBD2 (5 bases). Germline V gene sequence: CDR1 SGHNT, CDR2 YENEEA. The CDR3 has 16 residues. V gave up 3 bases and J gave up 3 bases, with 14 bases separating them. DNA for the CDR3: TGTGCCAGCAGCTTTCAAGGAGGTTGGGACACCGGGGAGCTGTTTTTT. Protein: CASSFQGGWDTGELFF.

This clonotype was seen ten or more times. This sequence joins TRBV4-1 and TRBJ2-7; D call uncertain. This CDR3 spans 17 amino acids. V dropped 4 bases and J dropped 0 bases, with 19 bases sitting between them. Germline V gene lookup returns CDR1 MGHRA and CDR2 YSYEKL. This CDR3 reads CASSPRWVTQSSYEQYF. Written as DNA, the CDR3 is TGCGCCAGCAGCCCTCGCTGGGTCACCCAGAGCTCCTACGAGCAGTACTTC.

The sample holds a few counts of this clonotype. The chain employs TRBV6-1 and TRBJ2-3; TRBD2 aligns across 9 bases. The CDR3 runs to 17 residues. The V segment lost 1 base and the J segment 3 bases; nucleotides outside the gene matches: 8. CDR1 and CDR2 from the germline V gene are MNHNS and SASEGT. The CDR3 here is CASSEGAGAGGTDTQYF. CDR3 bases: TGTGCCAGCAGTGAAGGGGCGGGAGCGGGAGGAACAGATACGCAGTATTTT.

This clonotype turned up a few times. V and J are TRBV12-3 or TRBV12-4 and TRBJ2-1; D call uncertain. Trimming took 5 bases from V and 4 from J, leaving 21 bases between them. The CDR3 spans 17 residues. The CDR3 here is CASSPGRRIAPYNEQFF. CDR3 DNA sequence: TGTGCCAGCAGTCCTGGGCGTCGGATTGCCCCTTACAATGAGCAGTTCTTC.

This clonotype was seen a few times. The chain combines TRBV9 with TRBJ2-1; D ambiguous. Germline-derived CDR1 and CDR2 are SGDLS and YYNGEE. Trimming removed 0 bases from V and 7 bases from J, with 11 bases in between. There are 14 residues in the CDR3. CDR3 bases: TGTGCCAGCAGCGTAGTTAGTTCCCCGAATGAGCAGTTCTTC. Translating it yields CASSVVSSPNEQFF.

In this sample, this clonotype turned up many times. The chain combines TRBV6-4 with TRBJ2-3, with D possibly matching TRBD1 (5 bases). V was cut by 8 bases and J by 4 bases, with 16 bases left in between. The germline gives CDR1 MRHNA, CDR2 SNTAGT. This CDR3 is built from 14 residues. The chain's CDR3 is CASSPGPEADTQYF. The CDR3 bases are TGTGCCAGCTCCCCAGGGCCTGAGGCAGATACGCAGTATTTT.

This clonotype was detected ten times or more. The J gene is TRBJ2-7, the V gene TRBV20-1; D may be TRBD2 (6 bases). Between the trimmed V and J ends, which lost 3 bases and 9 bases, there was a span of 21 bases. Germline loops: CDR1 DFQATT, CDR2 SNEGSKA (reference sequence). CDR3 length equals 14 residues. CDR3 in DNA: TGCAGTGCTAGTGCGGCTAGCGTTCTGAGGGGGCAGTACTTC. Its translation is CSASAASVLRGQYF.

This clonotype has a count of ten or more. The chain links TRBV7-9 to TRBJ1-2, with TRBD1 matching 7 bases. V trimming: 1 base; J trimming: 3 bases; junction bases outside the gene matches: 8. The CDR3 runs to 16 residues. CDR1 SEHNR and CDR2 FQNEAQ come from the germline V gene (reference sequence). CDR3 bases: TGTGCCAGCAGCTTAGGAGGAAGTGACAGGGACTATGGCTACACCTTC. Amino acids: CASSLGGSDRDYGYTF.

This clonotype has a count of ten or more. The junction does not match germline at one end; this may be a read error. The chain joins TRBV28 to TRBJ2-7; possibly TRBD2 for D (5 bases). Germline loops: CDR1 MDHEN, CDR2 SYDVKM. This CDR3 is 13 amino acids long. The CDR3 DNA follows: TGTGCCAGCAGTCTCGGTGGGAGCCCTCCTGGACACTTC. Encoded protein: CASSLGGSPPGHF.